One T cell receptor (beta chain) is described in this entry. V lost 0 bases to trimming and J lost 5 bases; unmatched junction nucleotides: 8. The CDR3 is 17 amino acids. Germline V gene data show CDR1 as ENHRY and CDR2 as SYGVKD. The source of the sample is a study of T cell changes during pregnancy in multiple sclerosis. This table comes from immunoSEQ multiplex PCR, and its TCRdb copy is limited to in-frame clones, with some not included. Among 70,000 to 95,000 clones listed, around 93% were seen once. This chain links TRBV10-3 with TRBJ2-2; 8 nucleotides line up with TRBD2. The sequence was collected from a female donor in good health, enrolled as a control in a pregnancy study. Sample: peripheral blood, taken in the second trimester of pregnancy. This CDR3 reads CAISESSGGGATGELFF. In nucleotides, the CDR3 is TGTGCCATCAGTGAGTCGTCCGGGGGGGGAGCTACCGGGGAGCTGTTTTTT.